This record concerns one T cell receptor (beta chain) sequence. This record belongs to a study of blood T cell repertoires in COVID-19. Study information: T cells, B-cell-depleted T cells, or PBMCs provided the cDNA or gDNA that served as material.

J was trimmed by 2 bases and V by 0 bases; bases with no gene match: 3. The V gene's germline CDR1 is LGHNA and CDR2 YNFKEQ. The CDR3 extends over 15 amino acids. TCRdb keeps only in-frame clones here, not all; method: immunoSEQ multiplex PCR. The sample has approximately 73,000 clones, approximately 86% seen once; the top ten hold approximately 1.9%. The source is a woman between 55 and 75 years old with acute or convalescent COVID-19. The sequencing input was peripheral blood. The gene calls are TRBV4-2 and TRBJ2-7, with 8 positions matching TRBD1. CDR3 sequence reads: CASSQDPGQAYEQYF. The CDR3 region has the DNA TGTGCCAGCAGCCAAGACCCGGGACAGGCCTACGAGCAGTACTTC.